This passage covers 23 T cell receptor beta chains from one sample sequenced in a study of blood T cell repertoires in COVID-19. Sequencing used immunoSEQ multiplex PCR; TCRdb keeps in-frame clones, though not all of them. This table has about 120,000 clones, 80% to 85% appearing once. The sequencing input was peripheral blood. These TCRs come from a woman between 65 and 79 years old with acute or convalescent COVID-19.

V usage is TRBV30 and J usage is TRBJ2-3; TRBD1 agrees at 10 bases. Trimming took 3 bases from V and 3 from J; bases not matched to a gene: 9. This CDR3 has 16 amino acids. Germline values: CDR1 GTSNPN, CDR2 SVGIG (reference sequence). The CDR3 loop is CAWSTIRQGATDTQYF. The CDR3 nucleotides are TGTGCCTGGAGCACTATAAGACAGGGGGCGACAGATACGCAGTATTTT.

The genes are TRBV3-1 (or the pseudogene TRBV3-2) and TRBJ1-2; D ambiguous. Trimming stripped 0 bases from V and 4 bases from J, with 9 bases between. Germline V CDR1 and CDR2: LGHDT, YNNKEL (reference sequence). This CDR3 has 14 residues. The CDR3 spells CASSQDLQSYGYTF. The CDR3 region has the DNA TGTGCCAGCAGCCAAGACCTACAGAGCTATGGCTACACCTTC.

The sample holds a few counts of this clone. The V and J genes are TRBV28 and TRBJ2-1; TRBD2 matches 8 bases. Germline V lookup: CDR1 MDHEN, CDR2 SYDVKM. CDR3 length: 15 amino acids. Trimming took 2 bases from V and 5 from J; bases not matched to a gene: 5. The CDR3 protein is CASSLNGRANNEQFF. CDR3 DNA sequence: TGTGCCAGCAGTTTAAACGGGAGGGCCAACAATGAGCAGTTCTTC.

The chain couples TRBV2 to TRBJ1-4; maybe TRBD1 (6 bases). The CDR3 extends over 14 amino acids. The germline V gene encodes CDR1 SNHLY and CDR2 FYNNEI. V was trimmed by 4 bases and J by 8 bases, leaving 14 bases between them. The CDR3 region has the DNA TGTGCCAGCAGTGTACGGGGGGCTGAAGAAAAACTGTTTTTT. This gives the protein CASSVRGAEEKLFF.

The chain links TRBV7-9 to TRBJ2-7, with a tentative D call TRBD2 (8 bases). V gave up 7 bases and J gave up 0 bases, with 22 bases separating them. The CDR3 has 17 amino acids. Germline CDR1 is SEHNR and CDR2 is FQNEAQ (reference sequence). The CDR3 loop is CASKTGSGGVSSYEQYF. The CDR3 region has the DNA TGTGCCAGCAAGACAGGGTCCGGGGGGGTAAGCTCCTACGAGCAGTACTTC.

The J gene is TRBJ1-4, the V gene TRBV7-9; TRBD1 aligns across 9 bases. V lost 5 bases to trimming and J lost 8 bases; unmatched junction nucleotides: 15. Germline-derived CDR1 and CDR2 are SEHNR and FQNEAQ (reference sequence). The CDR3 is made up of 17 amino acids. For the CDR3, the DNA is TGTGCCAGCAGCCCCACGGGACAGGGAGGGTTTGAGGAAAAACTGTTTTTT. Protein sequence: CASSPTGQGGFEEKLFF.

The chain has TRBV19 and TRBJ2-3, with 10 positions matching TRBD2. This CDR3 has 15 residues. After removal of 5 bases from V and 3 bases from J, the junction contained 5 bases not matched to a gene. The germline CDR1 and CDR2 sequences are LNHDA and SQIVND (reference sequence). CDR3 DNA sequence: TGTGCCAGTAGTCTCCTAGCGGGAGATACAGATACGCAGTATTTT. Amino acid sequence: CASSLLAGDTDTQYF. The full variable domain, with the rest looked up from reference TRBV19 and TRBJ2-3, is DGGITQSPKYLFRKEGQNVTLSCEQNLNHDAMYWYRQDPGQGLRLIYYSQIVNDFQKGDIAEGYSVSREKKESFPLTVTSAQKNPTAFYLCASSLLAGDTDTQYFGPGTRLTVL.

The chain joins TRBV10-3 to TRBJ2-1; the match to TRBD2 covers 14 bases. Losses at the gene ends were 5 bases for V and 6 bases for J; bases not matched to a gene: 6. CDR1 and CDR2 from the germline V gene are ENHRY and SYGVKD. CDR3 length: 16 amino acids. CDR3 protein: CAISSGTSGGVNEQFF. For the CDR3, the DNA is TGTGCCATCAGTTCCGGGACTAGCGGGGGAGTCAATGAGCAGTTCTTC.

This chain uses TRBV5-1 with TRBJ2-1; 8 bases match TRBD1. The CDR3 has 15 amino acids. Germline V gene sequence: CDR1 SGHRS, CDR2 YFSETQ. The V segment lost 3 bases and the J segment 9 bases; nucleotides outside the gene matches: 11. The CDR3 sequence is CASSSGQVISSEQFF. In DNA, the CDR3 is TGCGCCAGCAGCTCGGGACAGGTCATTTCCTCTGAGCAGTTCTTC.

V and J are TRBV19 and TRBJ2-7; 12 bases are a match to TRBD2. Germline V CDR1 and CDR2: LNHDA, SQIVND (reference sequence). V shed 4 bases, J shed 6 bases, and the junction held 13 bases outside the gene matches. The CDR3 totals 17 residues. CDR3 in amino acids: CASSKEEGLAGRGEQYF. For the CDR3, the DNA is TGTGCCAGTAGTAAAGAGGAAGGACTAGCGGGAAGGGGCGAGCAGTACTTC.

V gene TRBV5-1 combines with J gene TRBJ2-2; D ambiguous. This CDR3 has 13 amino acids. V lost 7 bases and J lost 0, with 7 bases in between. Germline values: CDR1 SGHRS, CDR2 YFSETQ. This CDR3 is CASGTSNTGELFF. CDR3 coding DNA: TGCGCCAGCGGCACATCGAACACCGGGGAGCTGTTTTTT. Based on the CDR3 plus reference TRBV5-1 and TRBJ2-2, the full variable domain is KAGVTQTPRYLIKTRGQQVTLSCSPISGHRSVSWYQQTPGQGLQFLFEYFSETQRNKGNFPGRFSGRQFSNSRSEMNVSTLELGDSALYLCASGTSNTGELFFGEGSRLTVL.

This clone appeared a single time. The chain combines TRBV7-8 with TRBJ2-3; no firm D call. The CDR3 covers 15 residues. Looked up from germline, CDR1 is SGHVS and CDR2 is FQNEAQ. Trimming took off 2 bases at V and 4 bases at J, with 13 bases between the two ends. CDR3 sequence (DNA): TGTGCCAGCAGCTTAAATGCGGTCTTGCCAGATACGCAGTATTTT. It encodes CASSLNAVLPDTQYF.

A single count supports this clone. The V and J genes are TRBV19 and TRBJ2-2, with TRBD2 matching over 11 bases. The germline CDR1 and CDR2 sequences are LNHDA and SQIVND (reference sequence). Trimming at V came to 2 bases and at J to 4 bases, leaving 12 bases not matched to a gene. The CDR3 has 19 amino acids. The CDR3 coding sequence is TGTGCCAGTAGTATAAAGGGACCGGGGCTAGCGGGAGGCACCGGGGAGCTGTTTTTT. It translates to CASSIKGPGLAGGTGELFF.

The chain is built from TRBV6-2 or TRBV6-3 and TRBJ1-6; 7 bases agree with TRBD1. The CDR3 runs to 15 residues. Germline CDR1 reads MNHEY; CDR2 reads SVGEGT. With V trimmed by 2 bases and J by 10 bases, 8 bases remained unmatched. CDR3 region: CASSYPGGSMSPLHF. CDR3 nucleotide sequence: TGTGCCAGCAGTTACCCAGGGGGGTCGATGTCACCCCTCCACTTT.

The gene calls are TRBV5-1 and TRBJ1-6; TRBD1 agrees at 12 bases. Germline lookup yields CDR1 SGHRS and CDR2 YFSETQ. Trimming removed 1 base from V and 5 bases from J; junction bases left unmatched: 10. The CDR3 totals 19 residues. The chain's CDR3 is CASSLSQAGQGAHNSPLHF. CDR3 coding DNA: TGCGCCAGCAGCTTGAGCCAGGCGGGACAGGGGGCCCATAATTCACCCCTCCACTTT.

The chain joins TRBV21-1 to TRBJ2-3; the table's D gene call, TRBD2, was not cross checked with the DNA. TRBV21-1 has pseudogene status. The CDR3 consists of 14 residues. The CDR3 DNA follows: TGTGCCAGCAGCAGAGGTAATAGAACAGATACGCAGTATTTT. Protein product: CASSRGNRTDTQYF.

V is TRBV6-6 and J is TRBJ1-6; D is possibly TRBD1 (6 bases). Deletions cut 7 bases from V and 9 bases from J, with 19 bases between. CDR3 length equals 15 residues. Germline CDR1 and CDR2: MNHNY and SVGAGI (reference sequence). The CDR3 is CASKPTGGNSSPLHF. In DNA form, the CDR3 reads TGTGCCAGCAAACCGACAGGTGGGAATAGTTCACCCCTCCACTTT.

About this clone: Different DNA sequences within this sample yield the same CDR3. The chain employs TRBV5-4 and TRBJ2-5; TRBD1 matches 7 bases. V trimming: 0 bases; J trimming: 4 bases; junction bases outside the gene matches: 3. The CDR3 spans 14 residues. CDR1 is SGHNT and CDR2 is YYREEE in the germline V gene (reference sequence). The CDR3 loop reads CASSLGGGRETQYF. CDR3 in DNA: TGTGCCAGCAGCTTGGGAGGGGGCAGAGAGACCCAGTACTTC.

This clone was seen a single time. The V and J genes are TRBV2 and TRBJ2-3; TRBD2 agrees at 7 bases. The germline V gene encodes CDR1 SNHLY and CDR2 FYNNEI. There are 14 residues in the CDR3. Losses at the gene ends were 9 bases for V and 0 bases for J; bases not matched to a gene: 6. The CDR3 DNA follows: TGTGCCAGTTTACTTAGCGGGAGCACAGATACGCAGTATTTT. Translation gives CASLLSGSTDTQYF.

This sequence joins TRBV27 and TRBJ2-1; the match to TRBD2 covers 12 bases. Germline V gene data show CDR1 as MNHEY and CDR2 as SMNVEV (reference sequence). With 0 bases clipped from V and 10 bases from J, the junction kept 10 bases outside the gene matches. The CDR3 is 17 amino acids. The chain's CDR3 is CASSLSLRTSGIHEQFF. CDR3 in DNA: TGTGCCAGCAGTTTATCACTCCGGACTAGCGGGATACACGAGCAGTTCTTC.

The chain uses TRBV29-1 and TRBJ2-2, with 10 positions matching TRBD2. The CDR3 contains 15 residues. Germline loops: CDR1 SQVTM, CDR2 ANQGSEA. The V gene end was trimmed by 7 bases and the J gene end by 4 bases; junction bases not matched to a gene: 9. This CDR3 is CSAMTSGRGTGELFF. The CDR3 nucleotides are TGCAGCGCGATGACTAGCGGGCGAGGCACCGGGGAGCTGTTTTTT.

The gene calls are TRBV3-1 (or the pseudogene TRBV3-2) and TRBJ1-2, with 7 bases matching TRBD1. Germline trimming cut 3 bases from V and 6 bases from J; bases unmatched to any gene: 10. The germline gives CDR1 LGHDT, CDR2 YNNKEL (reference sequence). The CDR3 sequence is 15 residues long. The CDR3 DNA reads TGTGCCAGCAGCCATTTGACAGGGCTGGAGGATGGCTACACCTTC. It yields the protein CASSHLTGLEDGYTF.

The genes are TRBV23-1 and TRBJ2-3, with 7 bases fitting TRBD1. TRBV23-1 qualifies as an ORF whose function is uncertain. The junction had 12 bases not matched to a gene; V was cut back by 0 bases and J by 3 bases. The CDR3 has 18 amino acids. CDR3 in amino acids: CASSQSKPLGGWTDTQYF. DNA for the CDR3: TGCGCCAGCAGTCAATCCAAACCTCTAGGGGGCTGGACAGATACGCAGTATTTT.